Shown below are 32 T cell receptor beta chains from a single sample sequenced in a study of blood T cell repertoires in COVID-19. Assay used: immunoSEQ multiplex PCR; TCRdb lists only in-frame clones, some missing. The sample shows 140,000 to 150,000 clones, about nine tenths of them seen only once. What was sequenced was PBMCs or T cells enriched from blood (not recorded which). These receptor sequences come from a man aged 50 to 60 who had recovered from COVID-19.

The rearrangement links TRBV7-2 to TRBJ2-7, with 7 positions matching TRBD2. Germline-derived CDR1 and CDR2 are SGHTA and FQGNSA. CDR3 length: 17 amino acids. V was clipped by 0 bases and J by 3 bases; unmatched bases: 11. The chain's CDR3 is CASSLAFGRGWVYEQYF. The CDR3 DNA reads TGTGCCAGCAGCTTAGCGTTTGGGAGGGGTTGGGTCTACGAGCAGTACTTC.

The V call is TRBV6-5, the J call TRBJ2-7; 11 bases fit TRBD1. The germline V gene has CDR1 MNHEY and CDR2 SVGAGI. V gave up 2 bases and J gave up 2 bases; unmatched junction bases: 2. The CDR3 has 15 amino acids. CDR3: CASSYTDRGPYEQYF. CDR3 in DNA: TGTGCCAGCAGTTACACGGACAGGGGGCCCTACGAGCAGTACTTC.

The gene calls are TRBV28 and TRBJ1-5; TRBD1 matches at 10 bases. CDR1 MDHEN and CDR2 SYDVKM come from the germline V gene. V gave up 6 bases and J gave up 3 bases; unmatched junction bases: 5. CDR3 length equals 15 residues. Here the CDR3 reads CASRGGTGANQPQHF. The CDR3 coding sequence is TGTGCCAGCAGAGGAGGGACAGGGGCCAATCAGCCCCAGCATTTT.

The chain couples TRBV9 to TRBJ1-6; 12 nucleotides line up with TRBD1. Germline V CDR1 and CDR2: SGDLS, YYNGEE. The CDR3 totals 15 residues. Trimming cost V 4 bases and J 14 bases; bases outside gene matches: 10. In DNA, the CDR3 is TGTGCCAGCAGCCCCCCGGGACAGGGGGCAGGAGCCCTCCACTTT. Its protein product is CASSPPGQGAGALHF. Full variable domain (outside the CDR3, taken from reference TRBV9 and TRBJ1-6): DSGVTQTPKHLITATGQRVTLRCSPRSGDLSVYWYQQSLDQGLQFLIQYYNGEERAKGNILERFSAQQFPDLHSELNLSSLELGDSALYFCASSPPGQGAGALHFGNGTRLTVT.

This clone showed up just once. V is TRBV2 and J is TRBJ2-1; possibly TRBD2 for D (6 bases). This CDR3 spans 16 amino acids. The ends were cut back, 6 bases at V and 6 bases at J, with 21 bases in the middle. The germline V gene has CDR1 SNHLY and CDR2 FYNNEI. The DNA of the CDR3 is TGTGCCAGCAGAACAACTAGCCCACTAAACCCCAATGAGCAGTTCTTC. Translation: CASRTTSPLNPNEQFF.

The rearrangement uses TRBV4-3 and TRBJ1-1, with TRBD1 matching 8 bases. Germline trimming cut 2 bases from V and 0 bases from J; bases unmatched to any gene: 2. Germline lookup yields CDR1 LGHNA and CDR2 YSLEER. CDR3 size: 15 residues. The CDR3 DNA reads as TGCGCCAGCAGCCAAAGGACAGGGCTGAACACTGAAGCTTTCTTT. Amino acids: CASSQRTGLNTEAFF.

The chain couples TRBV4-1 to TRBJ1-5; 8 positions agree with TRBD1. With 0 bases clipped from V and 9 bases from J, the junction kept 7 bases outside the gene matches. The CDR3 contains 15 residues. In germline, CDR1 is MGHRA, CDR2 YSYEKL. The CDR3 DNA reads TGCGCCAGCAGCCAAGAGGGACAGGATTTTTCGCCCCAGCATTTT. This encodes CASSQEGQDFSPQHF.

The rearrangement joins TRBV9 to TRBJ1-4, with no clear D. The CDR3 is 14 amino acids. V lost 4 bases, J lost 7 bases, and 14 bases lay in between. Germline V gives CDR1 SGDLS, CDR2 YYNGEE. The CDR3 protein is CASSPGIFGEKLFF. In DNA form, the CDR3 reads TGTGCCAGCAGCCCGGGGATATTTGGTGAAAAACTGTTTTTT.

The rearrangement links TRBV27 to TRBJ1-5, with D tentatively TRBD1 (5 bases). The CDR3 totals 15 residues. Per the germline V gene, CDR1 is MNHEY and CDR2 is SMNVEV (reference sequence). Trimming cost V 0 bases and J 7 bases, with 13 bases left between them. In DNA, the CDR3 is TGTGCCAGCAGTTTATCTGGCAGGGAGGGGCAGCCCCAGCATTTT. It translates to CASSLSGREGQPQHF.

This sequence joins TRBV5-1 and TRBJ1-1; D ambiguous. This CDR3 comprises 15 residues. Germline loops: CDR1 SGHRS, CDR2 YFSETQ. Between the trimmed V and J ends, which lost 0 bases and 0 bases, there was a span of 9 bases. CDR3 region: CASSLVAVLNTEAFF. The CDR3 DNA is TGCGCCAGCAGCTTGGTTGCAGTGCTGAACACTGAAGCTTTCTTT.

The chain is built from TRBV3-1 (or the pseudogene TRBV3-2) and TRBJ1-1, with 8 bases matching TRBD1. Germline values: CDR1 LGHDT, CDR2 YNNKEL (reference sequence). The V segment lost 4 bases and the J segment 10 bases; nucleotides outside the gene matches: 8. The CDR3 covers 13 residues. The CDR3 sequence: CASSPRQGSLAFF. The DNA of the CDR3 is TGTGCCAGCAGCCCCCGACAGGGGTCGTTAGCTTTCTTT.

The genes are TRBV28 and TRBJ1-6; unclear D gene. V dropped 6 bases and J dropped 0 bases, with 12 bases sitting between them. Germline V lookup: CDR1 MDHEN, CDR2 SYDVKM. The CDR3 is 16 amino acids. The CDR3: CASSSAGSSYNSPLHF. The CDR3 DNA is TGTGCCAGCAGCTCTGCCGGGAGCTCCTATAATTCACCCCTCCACTTT.

V usage is TRBV4-3 and J usage is TRBJ2-7; 9 positions match TRBD1. The CDR3 is 16 amino acids. Germline values: CDR1 LGHNA, CDR2 YSLEER. V shed 4 bases, J shed 4 bases, and the junction held 11 bases outside the gene matches. In nucleotides, the CDR3 is TGCGCCAGCAGCCTAAGAGCGACAGGGGGATCATACGAGCAGTACTTC. Its translation is CASSLRATGGSYEQYF.

A single count supports this clone. CDR3 coding DNA: TGTGCCAGCAGTTCCACAGGGCATCCTGAAGCTTTCTTT. Protein product: CASSSTGHPEAFF. The chain has TRBV13 and TRBJ1-1; possible D gene TRBD1, 6 bases. The V end lost 6 bases, the J end lost 6 bases, and 14 bases lay between the germline ends. Germline loops: CDR1 PRHDT, CDR2 FYEKMQ (reference sequence). This CDR3 is 13 amino acids long.

The table lists this clone with a few counts. The J gene is TRBJ1-2, the V gene TRBV19; 8 nucleotides line up with TRBD1. CDR1 and CDR2 (germline): LNHDA, SQIVND (reference sequence). Trimming removed 6 bases from V and 7 bases from J; junction bases left unmatched: 7. The CDR3 has 13 residues. For the CDR3, the DNA is TGTGCCAGTAGCAGGGGGCGGATGGCTGGCTACACCTTC. Its protein is CASSRGRMAGYTF.

This clone was seen a single time. This chain joins TRBV7-9 and TRBJ1-3; a possible D gene is TRBD1 (5 bases). The CDR3 is 15 amino acids. CDR1 and CDR2 from the germline V gene are SEHNR and FQNEAQ (reference sequence). Trimming stripped 3 bases from V and 3 bases from J, with 12 bases between. The DNA for the CDR3 is TGTGCCAGCAGCTTTGGAGGGGCCCTTGGAAACACCATATATTTT. Translation: CASSFGGALGNTIYF.

This chain connects TRBV7-3 to TRBJ1-3, with D hard to call. From germline, CDR1 is SGHTA and CDR2 FQGTGA. CDR3 length: 16 residues. Trimming cost V 1 base and J 4 bases, with 14 bases left between them. This CDR3 reads CASSLKPTTRGNTIYF. CDR3 sequence (DNA): TGTGCCAGCAGCTTAAAACCGACGACTCGGGGAAACACCATATATTTT. Based on the CDR3 plus reference TRBV7-3 and TRBJ1-3, the full variable domain is GAGVSQTPSNKVTEKGKYVELRCDPISGHTALYWYRQSLGQGPEFLIYFQGTGAADDSGLPNDRFFAVRPEGSVSTLKIQRTERGDSAVYLCASSLKPTTRGNTIYFGEGSWLTVV.

The chain combines TRBV2 with TRBJ2-2, with 7 bases identical to TRBD2. Germline V lookup: CDR1 SNHLY, CDR2 FYNNEI. The CDR3 has 16 residues. V dropped 6 bases and J dropped 6; count of bases not matched to a gene: 13. The CDR3: CASSHRTRFSPGELFF. CDR3 bases: TGTGCCAGCAGCCACCGGACTAGGTTTAGTCCCGGGGAGCTGTTTTTT.

V is TRBV6-5 and J is TRBJ2-6; weak D call: TRBD1 (6 bases). This CDR3 has 14 amino acids. Germline lookup yields CDR1 MNHEY and CDR2 SVGAGI. The V gene lost 7 bases and the J gene lost 0 bases, with 7 bases spanning the gap. CDR3 coding DNA: TGTGCCAGCACAGGGGTCTCTGGGGCCAACGTCCTGACTTTC. Protein: CASTGVSGANVLTF.

The chain joins TRBV19 to TRBJ1-2, with TRBD1 identical over 7 bases. Germline trimming cut 3 bases from V and 2 bases from J; bases unmatched to any gene: 9. The CDR3 length is 16 residues. The germline V gene encodes CDR1 LNHDA and CDR2 SQIVND (reference sequence). CDR3 nucleotide sequence: TGTGCCAGTAGTATGGCCGCGACAGGGTCAAACTATGGCTACACCTTC. Translating gives CASSMAATGSNYGYTF.

The chain recombines TRBV5-5 with TRBJ1-6, with 7 bases that match TRBD1. Germline loops: CDR1 SGHKS, CDR2 YYEKEE (reference sequence). This CDR3 has 15 residues. The V segment lost 1 base and the J segment 14 bases; nucleotides outside the gene matches: 12. CDR3 in DNA: TGTGCCAGCAGCTTGTTACAGGGGACTCGAGGGACCCTCCACTTT. Amino acids: CASSLLQGTRGTLHF.

The rearrangement joins TRBV9 to TRBJ1-6; D not resolved. V gave up 4 bases and J gave up 8 bases, with 7 bases separating them. CDR1 and CDR2 (germline): SGDLS, YYNGEE. The CDR3 is made up of 12 amino acids. The DNA for the CDR3 is TGTGCCAGCAGCATATTCGATTCACCCCTCCACTTT. Protein product: CASSIFDSPLHF.

The V and J genes are TRBV5-4 and TRBJ2-3; tentative D call: TRBD2 (7 bases). The CDR3 is made up of 13 amino acids. Germline CDR1 SGHNT, CDR2 YYREEE (reference sequence). The CDR3 protein is CAFSAGGRNTQYF. CDR3 sequence (DNA): TGTGCTTTCTCGGCCGGGGGGCGGAATACGCAGTATTTT.

The chain has TRBV5-1 and TRBJ1-1; D is possibly TRBD1 (6 bases). Germline V gene sequence: CDR1 SGHRS, CDR2 YFSETQ. The CDR3 has 13 residues. Trimming took 5 bases from V and 1 from J, leaving 9 bases between them. CDR3 nucleotide sequence: TGCGCCAGCAGAGGGGGGGAGAACACTGAAGCTTTCTTT. It encodes CASRGGENTEAFF.

The V call is TRBV19, the J call TRBJ1-2; TRBD1 might be the D (5 bases). The CDR3 has 15 amino acids. Trimming left V 2 bases short and J 2 bases short, with 12 bases between. Germline CDR1 and CDR2: LNHDA and SQIVND (reference sequence). The DNA of the CDR3 is TGTGCCAGTAGTATACAGGGTCTTGCGAACTATGGCTACACCTTC. It codes for CASSIQGLANYGYTF.

The chain carries TRBV18 and TRBJ2-5, with TRBD2 matching over 13 bases. V lost 1 base to trimming and J lost 2 bases; unmatched junction nucleotides: 7. The length of the CDR3 is 18 residues. Germline CDR1 and CDR2: KGHSH and LQKENI. DNA for the CDR3: TGTGCCAGCTCACCACGGACTAGCGGGAGATTGGGGCAAGAGACCCAGTACTTC. This gives the protein CASSPRTSGRLGQETQYF.

V is TRBV5-5 and J is TRBJ1-2; D ambiguous. The ends were cut back, 2 bases at V and 0 bases at J, with 11 bases in the middle. CDR3 length: 15 residues. Germline V lookup: CDR1 SGHKS, CDR2 YYEKEE (reference sequence). Written as DNA, the CDR3 is TGTGCCAGCAGCTTCCAACTTTTAGCTAACTATGGCTACACCTTC. It specifies CASSFQLLANYGYTF.

The rearrangement links TRBV28 to TRBJ1-5, with TRBD1 identical over 7 bases. Germline loops: CDR1 MDHEN, CDR2 SYDVKM. Trimming removed 5 bases from V and 4 bases from J; junction bases left unmatched: 5. The CDR3 loop spans 14 amino acids. CDR3 loop: CASSVTGRNQPQHF. As DNA, the CDR3 is TGTGCCAGCAGTGTGACAGGGAGGAATCAGCCCCAGCATTTT.

J is TRBJ2-5 and V is TRBV30, with D tentatively TRBD1 (6 bases). V gave up 5 bases and J gave up 5 bases, with 15 bases separating them. The CDR3 extends over 13 amino acids. Germline values: CDR1 GTSNPN, CDR2 SVGIG (reference sequence). As DNA, the CDR3 is TGTGCCTGGTTCGCGACAGGTTCGGAGACCCAGTACTTC. Protein sequence: CAWFATGSETQYF.

This clone occurred once. This chain links TRBV28 with TRBJ1-2; no reliable D call. The V gene lost 5 bases and the J gene lost 6 bases, with 10 bases spanning the gap. From germline, CDR1 is MDHEN and CDR2 SYDVKM. The CDR3 is 12 residues long. CDR3 amino acids: CASSPQTDGYTF. For the CDR3, the DNA is TGTGCCAGCAGTCCTCAAACGGATGGCTACACCTTC.

The chain has TRBV5-8 and TRBJ2-3; 9 bases are a match to TRBD1. With V trimmed by 4 bases and J by 0 bases, 3 bases remained unmatched. The CDR3 has 15 residues. From germline, CDR1 is SGHTS and CDR2 YDEGEE. The CDR3 nucleotides are TGTGCCAGCAGCGCCGGGACAGGGAGCACAGATACGCAGTATTTT. This translates into CASSAGTGSTDTQYF.

V usage is TRBV13 and J usage is TRBJ1-1; tentatively, D is TRBD1 (6 bases). The CDR3 is made up of 15 amino acids. The germline V gene has CDR1 PRHDT and CDR2 FYEKMQ (reference sequence). Trimming removed 5 bases at V and 1 base at J, with 14 bases between. CDR3 loop: CASSPRLGANTEAFF. CDR3 DNA: TGTGCCAGCAGCCCCCGTCTGGGGGCGAACACTGAAGCTTTCTTT.